These 22 T cell receptor beta chains were all obtained from the same sample, sequenced in a study of blood T cell repertoires in COVID-19. TCRdb keeps only in-frame clones here, not all; method: immunoSEQ multiplex PCR. The sample yields around 60,000 clones, roughly 70% seen once. The sample consisted of peripheral blood. Receptors were obtained from a woman aged 50 to 65 with active or convalescent COVID-19.

This chain joins TRBV14 and TRBJ2-7, with 11 bases that match TRBD2. V shed 4 bases and J 3 bases; nucleotides not matched to a gene: 5. This CDR3 has 15 residues. Germline V CDR1 and CDR2: SGHDN, FVKESK. This CDR3 reads CASSPLAGAGYEQYF. In DNA form, the CDR3 reads TGTGCCAGCAGCCCACTAGCGGGAGCTGGCTACGAGCAGTACTTC.

The CDR3 protein is CASSENAAGVGEQFF. The CDR3 DNA is TGTGCCAGCAGTGAAAATGCGGCGGGTGTGGGCGAGCAGTTCTTC. This chain connects TRBV6-1 to TRBJ2-1; D possibly corresponds to TRBD2 (5 bases). The CDR3 runs to 15 residues. Germline V CDR1 and CDR2: MNHNS, SASEGT. V lost 2 bases, J lost 10 bases, and 18 bases lay in between.

This clone showed up many times. Other DNA sequences from this sample encode an identical CDR3 as well. This CDR3 reads CASSSGTGVDEQYF. The CDR3 DNA is TGCGCCAGCAGCTCCGGGACAGGGGTGGACGAGCAGTACTTC. The rearrangement joins TRBV5-1 to TRBJ2-7; 10 bases are a match to TRBD1. Trimming cost V 3 bases and J 5 bases; bases outside gene matches: 5. The germline gives CDR1 SGHRS, CDR2 YFSETQ. The CDR3 contains 14 residues.

The chain carries TRBV9 and TRBJ1-1, with a weak D call TRBD1 (5 bases). Germline V gene lookup returns CDR1 SGDLS and CDR2 YYNGEE. Trimming took off 4 bases at V and 5 bases at J, with 15 bases between the two ends. The CDR3 runs 14 residues. The CDR3 region is CASSFGGVQTEAFF. The CDR3 DNA follows: TGTGCCAGCAGCTTCGGGGGGGTTCAGACTGAAGCTTTCTTT.

This sequence joins TRBV6-5 and TRBJ2-1; TRBD1 matches at 8 bases. The V segment lost 7 bases and the J segment 6 bases; nucleotides outside the gene matches: 5. This CDR3 comprises 13 residues. Germline V gene sequence: CDR1 MNHEY, CDR2 SVGAGI. CDR3 loop: CASIKTGGNEQFF. CDR3 DNA sequence: TGTGCCAGCATCAAAACAGGGGGCAATGAGCAGTTCTTC.

This rearrangement joins TRBV28 to TRBJ2-7; 9 bases match TRBD1. Germline-derived CDR1 and CDR2 are MDHEN and SYDVKM. The V gene end was trimmed by 3 bases and the J gene end by 3 bases; junction bases not matched to a gene: 6. This CDR3 has 15 residues. The CDR3 region is CASSFMGQGLYEQYF. As DNA, the CDR3 is TGTGCCAGCAGTTTCATGGGACAGGGTCTCTACGAGCAGTACTTC.

The V call is TRBV7-3, the J call TRBJ1-5, with a tentative D call TRBD1 (5 bases). The CDR3 extends over 13 amino acids. The germline gives CDR1 SGHTA, CDR2 FQGTGA. V gave up 4 bases and J gave up 9 bases, with 13 bases separating them. CDR3: CASSSRVTGPQHF. CDR3 sequence (DNA): TGTGCCAGCAGCTCCAGGGTTACCGGGCCCCAGCATTTT. Filled out from reference TRBV7-3 and TRBJ1-5, the complete variable domain reads GAGVSQTPSNKVTEKGKYVELRCDPISGHTALYWYRQSLGQGPEFLIYFQGTGAADDSGLPNDRFFAVRPEGSVSTLKIQRTERGDSAVYLCASSSRVTGPQHFGDGTRLSIL.

The sample holds many counts of this clone. The chain carries TRBV30 and TRBJ2-1; no definite D call. V lost 3 bases to trimming and J lost 3 bases, with 3 bases between them. The CDR3 length is 11 residues. Germline V gene sequence: CDR1 GTSNPN, CDR2 SVGIG (reference sequence). CDR3 amino acids: CAWRYYNEQFF. The CDR3 DNA reads as TGTGCCTGGAGATACTACAATGAGCAGTTCTTC.

The chain couples TRBV28 to TRBJ1-5, with D unresolved. Per the germline V gene, CDR1 is MDHEN and CDR2 is SYDVKM. This CDR3 comprises 15 residues. Trimming shortened V by 1 base and J by 0 bases, and 7 bases separated the two germline ends. Here the CDR3 reads CASSLFEISNQPQHF. As DNA, the CDR3 is TGTGCCAGCAGTTTATTTGAGATTAGCAATCAGCCCCAGCATTTT.

The sample holds a few counts of this clone. The CDR3: CAISDGAGAEETQYF. The CDR3 coding sequence is TGTGCCATCAGTGATGGGGCGGGAGCGGAAGAGACCCAGTACTTC. The chain couples TRBV10-3 to TRBJ2-5; 7 bases are a match to TRBD2. This CDR3 contains 15 residues. Germline trimming cut 3 bases from V and 3 bases from J; bases unmatched to any gene: 7. Germline V gene data show CDR1 as ENHRY and CDR2 as SYGVKD.

The J gene is TRBJ1-3, the V gene TRBV10-2, with D uncertain. Germline assignment: CDR1 WSHSY and CDR2 SAAADI. Trimming took off 3 bases at V and 0 bases at J, with 9 bases between the two ends. The CDR3 has 15 amino acids. CDR3 sequence reads: CASSERAFSGNTIYF. DNA for the CDR3: TGCGCCAGCAGTGAAAGAGCATTCTCTGGAAACACCATATATTTT.

The rearrangement links TRBV2 to TRBJ1-2, with 8 bases lining up with TRBD1. Looked up from germline, CDR1 is SNHLY and CDR2 is FYNNEI. The CDR3 loop spans 15 amino acids. Germline trimming cut 6 bases from V and 0 bases from J; bases unmatched to any gene: 6. CDR3 sequence reads: CASRRNRGANYGYTF. The CDR3 bases are TGTGCCAGCAGGCGCAACAGGGGGGCTAACTATGGCTACACCTTC. Based on the CDR3 plus reference TRBV2 and TRBJ1-2, the full variable domain is EPEVTQTPSHQVTQMGQEVILRCVPISNHLYFYWYRQILGQKVEFLVSFYNNEISEKSEIFDDQFSVERPDGSNFTLKIRSTKLEDSAMYFCASRRNRGANYGYTFGSGTRLTVV.

This chain links TRBV3-1 (or the pseudogene TRBV3-2) with TRBJ2-7; 7 positions agree with TRBD2. The ends lost 0 bases at V and 1 base at J; junction bases unmatched: 6. The length of the CDR3 is 16 residues. CDR1 is LGHDT, CDR2 YNNKEL, per germline (reference sequence). CDR3 DNA: TGTGCCAGCAGCCAAGACGGCGGGCGGGGGTCCTACGAGCAGTACTTC. Protein: CASSQDGGRGSYEQYF.

This clone was picked up one time. The chain joins TRBV5-1 to TRBJ2-3, with D possibly matching TRBD2 (6 bases). The CDR3 runs 15 residues. The V and J ends lost 4 bases and 3 bases respectively, with 15 bases between them. Germline V gives CDR1 SGHRS, CDR2 YFSETQ. The CDR3 loop reads CASSPSSGGTDTQYF. CDR3 nucleotide sequence: TGCGCCAGCAGCCCTAGTAGCGGCGGGACAGATACGCAGTATTTT.

The rearrangement joins TRBV5-1 to TRBJ2-2, with 14 bases fitting TRBD2. Looked up from germline, CDR1 is SGHRS and CDR2 is YFSETQ. The V segment lost 4 bases and the J segment 5 bases; nucleotides outside the gene matches: 10. The CDR3 covers 18 residues. As DNA, the CDR3 is TGCGCCAGCAGCCCGGGACTAGCGGGAGAAAGGGGTACCGGGGAGCTGTTTTTT. Translation: CASSPGLAGERGTGELFF.

J is TRBJ1-1 and V is TRBV4-1; perhaps TRBD1 as D (5 bases). The V gene lost 4 bases and the J gene lost 3 bases, with 21 bases spanning the gap. CDR3 length: 17 amino acids. Germline CDR1 MGHRA, CDR2 YSYEKL. DNA for the CDR3: TGCGCCAGCAGCCTTCCCAAGGGGCAGGGCTGGGACACTGAAGCTTTCTTT. Its translation: CASSLPKGQGWDTEAFF.

This sequence joins TRBV6-4 and TRBJ1-2; D is ambiguous. Trimming pared 4 bases from V and 4 bases from J, leaving 22 bases between. CDR3 length equals 17 residues. Germline V gene data show CDR1 as MRHNA and CDR2 as SNTAGT. CDR3 region: CASSGVKDEDITYGYTF. The CDR3 DNA reads as TGTGCCAGCAGTGGGGTGAAGGATGAAGACATAACCTATGGCTACACCTTC.

This chain joins TRBV28 and TRBJ1-2; possibly TRBD1 for D (6 bases). V gave up 2 bases and J gave up 4 bases, with 20 bases separating them. CDR3 length: 17 amino acids. The germline CDR1 and CDR2 sequences are MDHEN and SYDVKM. This chain's CDR3 is CASSLGDKGFEVYGYTF. CDR3 in DNA: TGTGCCAGCAGTTTAGGGGACAAAGGATTTGAAGTCTATGGCTACACCTTC.

CDR3: CASSSLRGTSQETQYF. The DNA for the CDR3 is TGTGCCAGCAGCTCCCTGCGAGGGACTAGCCAAGAGACCCAGTACTTC. The V and J genes are TRBV7-9 and TRBJ2-5; 8 bases map to TRBD2. The CDR3 contains 16 residues. The ends lost 4 bases at V and 1 base at J; junction bases unmatched: 8. Germline V gene data show CDR1 as SEHNR and CDR2 as FQNEAQ (reference sequence).

The chain joins TRBV13 to TRBJ1-1; 7 positions match TRBD1. The germline gives CDR1 PRHDT, CDR2 FYEKMQ (reference sequence). The CDR3 spans 13 residues. V trimming: 5 bases; J trimming: 5 bases; junction bases outside the gene matches: 5. In DNA, the CDR3 is TGTGCCAGCAGCGAGTACAGGGGAACTGAAGCTTTCTTT. Translation: CASSEYRGTEAFF. The variable domain in full, completed from reference TRBV13 and TRBJ1-1, reads AAGVIQSPRHLIKEKRETATLKCYPIPRHDTVYWYQQGPGQDPQFLISFYEKMQSDKGSIPDRFSAQQFSDYHSELNMSSLELGDSALYFCASSEYRGTEAFFGQGTRLTVV.

This clone was recorded many times. This chain links TRBV4-1 with TRBJ2-3, with unresolved D. CDR3 length equals 14 residues. The germline gives CDR1 MGHRA, CDR2 YSYEKL. Deletions cut 8 bases from V and 0 bases from J, with 12 bases between. CDR3 nucleotide sequence: TGCGCCAGCTCTTCTCGACTCAGCACAGATACGCAGTATTTT. It specifies CASSSRLSTDTQYF.

J is TRBJ1-1 and V is TRBV2; D unclear. V was cut by 7 bases and J by 2 bases, with 17 bases left in between. The CDR3 is 15 amino acids. The V gene's germline CDR1 is SNHLY and CDR2 FYNNEI. The CDR3 DNA follows: TGTGCCAGCACCTCAAGCCGACTCCCCAACACTGAAGCTTTCTTT. This gives the protein CASTSSRLPNTEAFF.